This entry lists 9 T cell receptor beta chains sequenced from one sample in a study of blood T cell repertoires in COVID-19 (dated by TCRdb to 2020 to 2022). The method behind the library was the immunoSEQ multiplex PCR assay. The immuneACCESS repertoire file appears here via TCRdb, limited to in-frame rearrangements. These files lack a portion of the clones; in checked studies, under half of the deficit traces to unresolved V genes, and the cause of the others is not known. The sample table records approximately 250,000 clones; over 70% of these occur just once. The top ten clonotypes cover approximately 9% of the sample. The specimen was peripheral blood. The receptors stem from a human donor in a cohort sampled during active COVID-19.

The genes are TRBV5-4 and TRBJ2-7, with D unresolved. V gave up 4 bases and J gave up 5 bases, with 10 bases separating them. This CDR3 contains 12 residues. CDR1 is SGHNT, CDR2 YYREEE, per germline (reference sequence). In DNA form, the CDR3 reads TGTGCCAGCAGCCCTCGAGCGAACGAGCAGTACTTC. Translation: CASSPRANEQYF.

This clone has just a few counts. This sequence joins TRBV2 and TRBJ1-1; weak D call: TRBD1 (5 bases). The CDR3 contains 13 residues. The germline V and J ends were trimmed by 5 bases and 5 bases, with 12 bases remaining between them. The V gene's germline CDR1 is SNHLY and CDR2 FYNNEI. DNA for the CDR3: TGTGCCAGCAGTTTACAGGTGCGGACTGAAGCTTTCTTT. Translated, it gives CASSLQVRTEAFF.

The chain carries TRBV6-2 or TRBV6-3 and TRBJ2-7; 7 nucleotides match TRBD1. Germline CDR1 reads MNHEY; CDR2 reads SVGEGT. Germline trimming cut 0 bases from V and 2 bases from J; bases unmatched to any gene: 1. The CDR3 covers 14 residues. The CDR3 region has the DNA TGTGCCAGCAGTTACTCCGGGACAGCCTACGAGCAGTACTTC. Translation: CASSYSGTAYEQYF.

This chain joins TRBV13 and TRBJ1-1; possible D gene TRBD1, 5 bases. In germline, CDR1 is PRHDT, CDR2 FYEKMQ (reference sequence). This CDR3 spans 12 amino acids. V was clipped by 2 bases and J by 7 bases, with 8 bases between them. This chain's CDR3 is CASSLSGVEAFF. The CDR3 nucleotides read TGTGCCAGCAGCTTATCGGGGGTTGAAGCTTTCTTT. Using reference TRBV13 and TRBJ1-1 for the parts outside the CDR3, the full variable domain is AAGVIQSPRHLIKEKRETATLKCYPIPRHDTVYWYQQGPGQDPQFLISFYEKMQSDKGSIPDRFSAQQFSDYHSELNMSSLELGDSALYFCASSLSGVEAFFGQGTRLTVV.

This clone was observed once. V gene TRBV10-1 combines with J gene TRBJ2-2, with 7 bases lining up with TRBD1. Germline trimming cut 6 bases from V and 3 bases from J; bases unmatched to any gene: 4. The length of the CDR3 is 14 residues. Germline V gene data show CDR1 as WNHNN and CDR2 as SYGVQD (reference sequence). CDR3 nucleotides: TGCGCCAGCAGCACAACAGGGGACACCGGGGAGCTGTTTTTT. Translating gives CASSTTGDTGELFF.

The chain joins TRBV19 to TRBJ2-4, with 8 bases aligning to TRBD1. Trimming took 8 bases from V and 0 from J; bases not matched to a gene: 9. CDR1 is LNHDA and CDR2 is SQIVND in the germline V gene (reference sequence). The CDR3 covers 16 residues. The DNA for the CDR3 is TGTGCCAGTTTTGAAAGGGACAGGACAGCCAAAAACATTCAGTACTTC. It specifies CASFERDRTAKNIQYF.

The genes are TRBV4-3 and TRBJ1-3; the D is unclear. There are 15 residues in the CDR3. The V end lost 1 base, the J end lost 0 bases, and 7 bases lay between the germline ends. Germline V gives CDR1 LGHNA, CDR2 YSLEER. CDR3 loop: CASSQAVLSGNTIYF. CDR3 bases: TGCGCCAGCAGCCAAGCCGTACTCTCTGGAAACACCATATATTTT.

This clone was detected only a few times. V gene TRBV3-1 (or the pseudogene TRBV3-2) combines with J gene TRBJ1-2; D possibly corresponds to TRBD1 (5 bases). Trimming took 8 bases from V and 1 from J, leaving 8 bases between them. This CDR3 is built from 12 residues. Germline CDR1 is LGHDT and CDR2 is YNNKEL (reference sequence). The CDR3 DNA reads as TGTGCCAGCGCAGGGCGTAACTATGGCTACACCTTC. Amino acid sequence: CASAGRNYGYTF.

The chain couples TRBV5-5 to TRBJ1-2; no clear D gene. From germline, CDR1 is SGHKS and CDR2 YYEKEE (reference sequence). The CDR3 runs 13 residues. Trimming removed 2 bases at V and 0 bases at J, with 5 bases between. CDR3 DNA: TGTGCCAGCAGCTTCTCTGCTAACTATGGCTACACCTTC. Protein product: CASSFSANYGYTF.